The source of this T cell receptor beta chain is a study of cytomegalovirus exposure and HLA in healthy donors. Study conclusions and caveats: Compared with the roughly 730-donor mean, an Asian-associated ancestry cluster reportedly had fewer N-insertions, according to a later analysis. The authors reported that TCR beta sequences could predict HLA-A and HLA-B alleles. These predictions were accurate for most subjects in the first cohort.

The V gene end was trimmed by 2 bases and the J gene end by 4 bases; junction bases not matched to a gene: 6. Germline V lookup: CDR1 SEHNR, CDR2 FQNEAQ (reference sequence). This CDR3 is built from 16 residues. The PCR used 60 Vbeta and 13 Jbeta primers. The data were produced by immunoSEQ multiplex PCR, yet TCRdb's version contains in-frame clones alone and is incomplete. Counted here are around 140,000 clones, approximately 78% occurring once; the ten biggest clones make up roughly 1.5%. With regard to this clone: What it binds is unknown.

This clonotype originated in a female donor in good health and CMV-seronegative. This chain links TRBV7-9 with TRBJ2-3, with 10 bases lining up with TRBD2. Sequenced input: PBMCs. As DNA, the CDR3 is TGTGCCAGCAGCTTATATGGGACTAGCGAGGCAGATACGCAGTATTTT. It encodes CASSLYGTSEADTQYF.